This TCR beta chain was identified in a study of T cells in tumors after PD-1 blockade (dated by TCRdb to between 2018 and 2020). Describing the broader study: Patients with prior checkpoint blockade, systemic immunosuppressant use, or recent radiotherapy or other anti-cancer therapy within 4 weeks were excluded. Pembrolizumab 200 mg every 3 weeks or cemiplimab 350 mg every 2 weeks was administered to patients. While on anti-PD-1 treatment, some of the patients also continued taking daily vismodegib 150 mg. On average, peripheral blood samples yielded about 37,000 unique clonotypes and 90,000 to 120,000 TCR templates (range 24,679-257,772). Using site-matched tumors from BCC or SCC patients sampled before and after anti-PD-1 therapy, the study carried out paired single-cell RNA and TCR sequencing. To compare clonotypes in blood versus tumor, bulk TCR sequencing was run on approximately 11 peripheral blood samples drawn from five or six patients. Clinical response was assessed using RECIST version 1.1. What the study reported, not specific to this receptor: Where the novel T cell clones came from was not determined, and possible sources could include lymphoid organs or rare unexpanded clones inside the tumor or in the tumor periphery. Roughly 41% of the TCR clonotypes from tumors also showed up in blood, and some novel exhausted tumor clones were present in pre-treatment blood, which suggests peripheral recruitment.

According to the study, the label for this sample's time point signals: before anti-PD-1 therapy. For bulk TCRbeta sequencing, genomic DNA was extracted from tumor biopsies or peripheral blood, and input amounts ranged from roughly 600 ng to 6,004 ng. Every patient was a poor candidate for surgical resection and had histologically proven advanced or metastatic basal or squamous cell carcinoma. Of the approximately ten patients in the basal cell carcinoma cohort, several underwent bulk tumor TCR sequencing. The immunoSEQ platform was used for deep TCRbeta sequencing. The paper's processing steps were these. Only productive rearrangements were exported from the immunoSEQ Analyzer for downstream analysis. Bulk TCRbeta clonotypes were assigned T cell phenotypes by matching to single-cell RNA+TCR-seq clones sharing the same TCRbeta sequence. Tumor enrichment of a clone was calculated by dividing the clone's tumor frequency by the clone's PBMC frequency, both taken from bulk TCR sequencing. TCRs were sorted with GLIPH into specificity groups, meaning clusters of distinct TCRs that share CDR3 motifs and likely recognize common antigens. TCRdb provides this immuneACCESS table in a form limited to in-frame rearrangements. Some clones are lacking; in checked studies, under half of them reflect an unresolved V gene, and why the rest are absent is not known. Clone size and V and J calls were adopted from that table, with D and trimming inferred from the DNA. For this sample there are around 60,000 clones; around four fifths appear just once. Roughly 12% of the sample belongs to the ten largest clones.

Measured from the cysteine to the phenylalanine, the CDR3 is 14 residues long. Just the 42-base CDR3 DNA is kept, in frame starting at base 1. Via the germline V gene, CDR1 is SGHRS and CDR2 YFSETQ. The junction shows trimming of 1 base on V and 7 bases on J, plus 12 bases between the germline ends. As to this clone: What antigen it recognizes has not been identified. Qualities for individual bases were not recorded, and no much larger clone is one base off.

This clonotype was obtained from a human donor with basal cell carcinoma. The material sequenced was PBMCs, taken before anti-PD-1 treatment. The chain is assembled from TRBV5-1 and TRBJ2-1; a tentative D call is TRBD1 (6 bases match). For the CDR3, the sequence is CASSLTGPGNEQFF. Here is the DNA: TGCGCCAGCAGCTTGACAGGGCCGGGGAATGAGCAGTTCTTC.